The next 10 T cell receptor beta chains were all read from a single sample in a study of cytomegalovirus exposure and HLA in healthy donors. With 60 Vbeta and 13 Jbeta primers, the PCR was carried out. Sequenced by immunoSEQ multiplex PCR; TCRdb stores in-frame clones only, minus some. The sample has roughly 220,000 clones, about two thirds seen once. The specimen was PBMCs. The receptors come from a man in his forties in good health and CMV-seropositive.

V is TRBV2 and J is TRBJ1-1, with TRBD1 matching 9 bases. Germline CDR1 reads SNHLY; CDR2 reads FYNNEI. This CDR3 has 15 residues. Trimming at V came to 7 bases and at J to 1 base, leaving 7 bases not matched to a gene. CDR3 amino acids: CASTEQGAPNTEAFF. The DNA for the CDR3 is TGTGCCAGCACCGAACAGGGGGCGCCGAACACTGAAGCTTTCTTT.

This chain's CDR3 is CASSQDRGQGPDIYGYTF. DNA of the CDR3: TGTGCCAGCAGCCAAGATAGGGGACAGGGGCCCGATATCTATGGCTACACCTTC. The rearrangement uses TRBV4-2 and TRBJ1-2, with 10 positions matching TRBD1. Germline-derived CDR1 and CDR2 are LGHNA and YNFKEQ. The V gene end was trimmed by 0 bases and the J gene end by 4 bases; junction bases not matched to a gene: 11. The CDR3 consists of 18 residues.

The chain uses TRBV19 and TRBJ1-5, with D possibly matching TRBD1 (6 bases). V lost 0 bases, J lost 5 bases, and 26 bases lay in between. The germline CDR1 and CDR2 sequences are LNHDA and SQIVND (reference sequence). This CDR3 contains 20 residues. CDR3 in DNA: TGTGCCAGTAGTATAGATCTCCTCGGCTGGGCCAGGGGATTTGATCAGCCCCAGCATTTT. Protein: CASSIDLLGWARGFDQPQHF. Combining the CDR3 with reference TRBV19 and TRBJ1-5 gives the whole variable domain DGGITQSPKYLFRKEGQNVTLSCEQNLNHDAMYWYRQDPGQGLRLIYYSQIVNDFQKGDIAEGYSVSREKKESFPLTVTSAQKNPTAFYLCASSIDLLGWARGFDQPQHFGDGTRLSIL.

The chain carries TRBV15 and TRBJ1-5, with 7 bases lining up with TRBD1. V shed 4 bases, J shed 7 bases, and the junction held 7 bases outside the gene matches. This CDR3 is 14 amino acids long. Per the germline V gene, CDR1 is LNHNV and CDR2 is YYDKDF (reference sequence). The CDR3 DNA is TGTGCCACCAGCACCTTCACAGGGGTCCAGCCCCAGCATTTT. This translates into CATSTFTGVQPQHF.

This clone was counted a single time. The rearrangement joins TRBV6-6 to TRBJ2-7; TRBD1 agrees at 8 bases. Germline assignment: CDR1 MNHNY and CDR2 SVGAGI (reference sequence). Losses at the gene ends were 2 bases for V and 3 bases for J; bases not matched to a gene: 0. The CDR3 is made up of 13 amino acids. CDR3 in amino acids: CASSYDRGYEQYF. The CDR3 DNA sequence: TGTGCCAGCAGTTACGACAGGGGCTACGAGCAGTACTTC.

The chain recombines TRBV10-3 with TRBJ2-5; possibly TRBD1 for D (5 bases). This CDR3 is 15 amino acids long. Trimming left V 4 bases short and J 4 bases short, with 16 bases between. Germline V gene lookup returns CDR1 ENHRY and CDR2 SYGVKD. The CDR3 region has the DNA TGTGCCATCAGTGCTGGGGCCCCCTACCCAGAGACCCAGTACTTC. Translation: CAISAGAPYPETQYF.

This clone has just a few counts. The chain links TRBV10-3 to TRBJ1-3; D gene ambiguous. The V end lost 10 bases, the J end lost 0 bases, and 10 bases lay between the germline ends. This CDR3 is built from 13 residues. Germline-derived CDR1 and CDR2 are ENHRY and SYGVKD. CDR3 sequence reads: CASEENSGNTIYF. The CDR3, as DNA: TGTGCCAGCGAGGAAAACTCTGGAAACACCATATATTTT.

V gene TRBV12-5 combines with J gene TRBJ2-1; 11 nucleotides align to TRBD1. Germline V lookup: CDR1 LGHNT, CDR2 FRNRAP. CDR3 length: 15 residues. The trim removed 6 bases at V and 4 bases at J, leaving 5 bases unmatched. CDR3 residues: CASGHGQGAYNEQFF. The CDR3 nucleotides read TGTGCTAGTGGCCACGGACAGGGGGCATACAATGAGCAGTTCTTC.

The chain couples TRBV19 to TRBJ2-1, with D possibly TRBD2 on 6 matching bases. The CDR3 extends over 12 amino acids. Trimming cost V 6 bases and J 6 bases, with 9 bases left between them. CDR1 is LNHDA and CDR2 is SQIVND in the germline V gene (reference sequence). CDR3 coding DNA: TGTGCCAGTAGGCTGGGGGGCAATGAGCAGTTCTTC. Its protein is CASRLGGNEQFF.

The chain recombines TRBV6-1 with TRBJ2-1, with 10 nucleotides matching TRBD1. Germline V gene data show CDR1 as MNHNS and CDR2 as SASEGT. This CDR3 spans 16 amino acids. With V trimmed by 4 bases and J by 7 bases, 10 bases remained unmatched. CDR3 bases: TGTGCCAGCAGTGCCCCGACAGGGGGCGCGGATAATGAGCAGTTCTTC. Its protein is CASSAPTGGADNEQFF.